The next 29 T cell receptor beta chains were all read from a single sample in a study of immune characterization of retroperitoneal liposarcoma. TCRdb independently ran MiXCR on the PCR reads; one entry per CDR3 protein. The data contain around 10,000 distinct CDR3 sequences, 40% to 55% of them seen just once; the ten biggest clones take up about 9.4%. Source material: tumor tissue. All receptors come from a female donor with retroperitoneal liposarcoma.

This clonotype has only one observation. This sequence joins TRBV7-8 and TRBJ1-2; D might be TRBD1 (6 bases). Between the trimmed V and J ends, which lost 4 bases and 7 bases, there was a span of 13 bases. The germline gives CDR1 SGHVS, CDR2 FQNEAQ. CDR3 length equals 13 residues. The CDR3 nucleotides read TGTGCCAGCAGCTCAGCAGGGGACGGTGGCTACACCTTC. Its protein is CASSSAGDGGYTF.

The J gene is TRBJ2-3, the V gene TRBV7-6; 10 bases agree with TRBD1. Germline V CDR1 and CDR2: SGHVS, FNYEAQ. Trimming cost V 5 bases and J 2 bases; bases outside gene matches: 7. The CDR3 is 16 amino acids. CDR3 loop: CASSLGDRGPTDTQYF. CDR3 nucleotide sequence: TGTGCCAGCAGCCTCGGAGACAGGGGGCCCACAGATACGCAGTATTTT.

This clonotype was seen just once. The chain joins TRBV6-2 or TRBV6-3 to TRBJ2-3; D possibly corresponds to TRBD2 (6 bases). Per germline, CDR1 MNHEY and CDR2 SVGEGT. The CDR3 consists of 14 residues. V lost 5 bases and J 4 bases, leaving 13 bases between the germline ends. This CDR3 reads CASSTNRLADTQYF. Written as DNA, the CDR3 is TGTGCCAGCAGTACCAATCGACTAGCAGATACGCAGTATTTT.

This clonotype ranks as medium-sized (0.01 to 0.1%). This chain links TRBV6-1 with TRBJ2-1; weak D call: TRBD2 (6 bases). Judging by the DNA end, TRBJ2-7 fits better; the J call may be wrong. The CDR3 loop spans 16 amino acids. The germline V gene has CDR1 MNHNS and CDR2 SASEGT. The CDR3 protein is CASSEARGDPYNEQYF. In DNA, the CDR3 is TGTGCCAGCAGTGAAGCGCGCGGGGACCCCTACAATGAGCAGTACTTC.

This clonotype was seen only a few times. V gene TRBV6-1 combines with J gene TRBJ2-6, with D tentatively TRBD1 (5 bases). The V end lost 10 bases, the J end lost 3 bases, and 10 bases lay between the germline ends. In germline, CDR1 is MNHNS, CDR2 SASEGT. This CDR3 comprises 13 residues. CDR3 sequence reads: CATQGFGANVLTF. For the CDR3, the DNA is TGTGCCACCCAGGGCTTTGGGGCCAACGTCCTGACTTTC.

V and J are TRBV6-1 and TRBJ1-4, with D unresolved. V dropped 1 base and J dropped 15 bases, with 9 bases sitting between them. Germline V CDR1 and CDR2: MNHNS, SASEGT. CDR3 size: 11 residues. Here the CDR3 DNA reads TGTGCCAGCAGTGAAGTGGGTTGGGTGTTTTTT. This sequence encodes CASSEVGWVFF.

This clonotype is judged medium-sized (0.01 to 0.1%). V usage is TRBV7-8 and J usage is TRBJ2-5; D uncertain. There are 13 residues in the CDR3. The V and J ends lost 0 bases and 11 bases respectively, with 13 bases between them. Germline V gene lookup returns CDR1 SGHVS and CDR2 FQNEAQ. As DNA, the CDR3 is TGTGCCAGCAGCTTAGCGGAGTTCAATGAGCAGTACTTC. This encodes CASSLAEFNEQYF.

The chain has TRBV12-3 or TRBV12-4 and TRBJ2-1; no firm D call. TRBJ2-7 explains the end of the DNA better; the J call may be wrong. The length of the CDR3 is 11 residues. CDR3 nucleotides: TGTGCCAGCAGTTTACCCGGGGAGCAGTACTTC. It translates to CASSLPGEQYF.

The chain recombines TRBV7-2 with TRBJ1-2, with D maybe TRBD1 (6 bases). Germline V lookup: CDR1 SGHTA, CDR2 FQGNSA. This CDR3 is built from 15 residues. Trimming left V 0 bases short and J 8 bases short, with 16 bases between. CDR3 protein: CASSLALRQGLGYTF. CDR3 DNA: TGTGCCAGCAGCTTAGCGCTTCGGCAGGGGTTGGGCTACACCTTC. Full variable domain (outside the CDR3, taken from reference TRBV7-2 and TRBJ1-2): GAGVSQSPSNKVTEKGKDVELRCDPISGHTALYWYRQSLGQGLEFLIYFQGNSAPDKSGLPSDRFSAERTGGSVSTLTIQRTQQEDSAVYLCASSLALRQGLGYTFGSGTRLTVV.

The sample holds one count of this clonotype. J is TRBJ2-1 and V is TRBV11-3, with 10 positions matching TRBD1. The CDR3 runs 16 residues. J was trimmed by 3 bases and V by 0 bases; bases with no gene match: 2. CDR1 and CDR2 from the germline V gene are SGHNT and YENEEA. The CDR3 DNA reads TGTGCCAGCAGCTTAGAAGGGACAGGGGACTACAATGAGCAGTTCTTC. Protein: CASSLEGTGDYNEQFF. Combining the CDR3 with reference TRBV11-3 and TRBJ2-1 gives the whole variable domain EAGVVQSPRYKIIEKKQPVAFWCNPISGHNTLYWYLQNLGQGPELLIRYENEEAVDDSQLPKDRFSAERLKGVDSTLKIQPAELGDSAVYLCASSLEGTGDYNEQFFGPGTRLTVL.

The chain employs TRBV27 and TRBJ2-5; perhaps D is TRBD1 or TRBD2 (5 bases each). The DNA end lines up better with TRBJ2-7; the J call may be wrong. Germline CDR1 reads MNHEY; CDR2 reads SMNVEV (reference sequence). The CDR3 is 15 amino acids. The CDR3 is CASSSRDAAHYEQYF. CDR3 DNA sequence: TGTGCCAGCAGTTCCCGGGACGCCGCCCACTACGAGCAGTACTTC.

The chain carries TRBV6-1 and TRBJ2-1; TRBD2 agrees at 8 bases. The J call may be mistaken, given a closer DNA end match to TRBJ2-7. From germline, CDR1 is MNHNS and CDR2 SASEGT. The length of the CDR3 is 15 residues. CDR3 amino acids: CASSGIAGQLYEQYF. For the CDR3, the DNA is TGTGCCAGCAGTGGAATAGCGGGACAACTCTACGAGCAGTACTTC.

This clonotype has only a few counts. This chain uses TRBV25-1 with TRBJ2-5; D not certain. Trimming removed 1 base at V and 5 bases at J, with 8 bases between. Germline CDR1 is MGHDK and CDR2 is SYGVNS. The CDR3 has 13 residues. The CDR3 DNA reads as TGTGCCAGCAGTGAATCAAATGGGGAGACCCAGTACTTC. It codes for CASSESNGETQYF.

The chain is built from TRBV6-1 and TRBJ2-3, with D unclear. The germline V and J ends were trimmed by 5 bases and 1 base, with 22 bases remaining between them. Germline lookup yields CDR1 MNHNS and CDR2 SASEGT. The CDR3 extends over 18 amino acids. In DNA form, the CDR3 reads TGTGCCAGCAGTTCCTATTTGTATGTCGGCCGCGGCACAGATACGCAGTATTTT. Translation: CASSSYLYVGRGTDTQYF.

This clonotype was recorded only once. V usage is TRBV11-1 and J usage is TRBJ2-1; D is unclear. Trimming left V 5 bases short and J 2 bases short, with 10 bases between. The CDR3 is 14 residues long. Germline V gene lookup returns CDR1 SGHAT and CDR2 FQDESV (reference sequence). The CDR3 sequence: CASSPGTTYNEQFF. DNA for the CDR3: TGTGCCAGCAGCCCGGGCACTACCTACAATGAGCAGTTCTTC.

This sequence joins TRBV6-5 and TRBJ2-5; 8 nucleotides match TRBD1. TRBJ2-7 explains the end of the DNA better; the J call may be wrong. The CDR3 contains 16 residues. From germline, CDR1 is MNHEY and CDR2 SVGAGI. This CDR3 is CASSYGEPTGAYEQYF. The CDR3 DNA reads TGTGCCAGCAGTTACGGAGAACCGACAGGGGCCTACGAGCAGTACTTC.

As regards this clonotype: One junction end does not reproduce the germline sequence, and a read error may be involved. Here the CDR3 reads CASSLMPDAYERYF. The CDR3 DNA follows: TGTGCCAGCAGCTTAATGCCGGACGCCTACGAGCGGTACTTC. This chain connects TRBV11-2 to TRBJ2-1; D may be TRBD2 (5 bases). CDR3 size: 14 residues. Germline CDR1 reads SGHAT; CDR2 reads FQNNGV. The full variable domain, rest sourced from reference TRBV11-2 and TRBJ2-1, is EAGVAQSPRYKIIEKRQSVAFWCNPISGHATLYWYQQILGQGPKLLIQFQNNGVVDDSQLPKDRFSAERLKGVDSTLKIQPAKLEDSAVYLCASSLMPDAYERYFGPGTRLTVL.

J is TRBJ2-1 and V is TRBV12-3 or TRBV12-4, with TRBD2 identical over 9 bases. The CDR3 covers 15 residues. V gave up 1 base and J gave up 7 bases; unmatched junction bases: 5. The CDR3 here is CASSLVAGGLNEQFF. The DNA for the CDR3 is TGTGCCAGCAGTTTAGTCGCGGGAGGGCTGAATGAGCAGTTCTTC.

By share, this clonotype ranks as medium-sized. The chain couples TRBV7-6 to TRBJ1-1; no definite D call. The CDR3 contains 15 residues. The germline gives CDR1 SGHVS, CDR2 FNYEAQ. V was cut by 1 base and J by 4 bases, with 13 bases left in between. The CDR3 region has the DNA TGTGCCAGCAGCTTAGATACCGGAGAGGGCACTGAAGCTTTCTTT. Amino acids: CASSLDTGEGTEAFF.

V usage is TRBV12-3 or TRBV12-4 and J usage is TRBJ2-6; 7 positions agree with TRBD2. Judging by the DNA end, TRBJ2-1 fits better; the J call may be wrong. The CDR3 covers 14 residues. CDR3 sequence: CASSWGGSRNIQFF. The DNA for the CDR3 is TGTGCCAGCAGTTGGGGGGGGTCAAGGAACATTCAGTTCTTC.

The chain is built from TRBV6-4 and TRBJ2-1; possibly TRBD1 or TRBD2 for D (5 bases each). Germline lookup yields CDR1 MRHNA and CDR2 SNTAGT. Trimming shortened V by 0 bases and J by 7 bases, and 13 bases separated the two germline ends. The CDR3 loop spans 15 amino acids. For the CDR3, the DNA is TGTGCCAGCAGTGACTCCGAGGGGTTGGGGAATGAGCAGTTCTTC. Protein: CASSDSEGLGNEQFF.

This clonotype counts as medium-sized. The genes are TRBV6-6 and TRBJ2-1, with D hard to call. Trimming removed 2 bases at V and 10 bases at J, with 18 bases between. CDR1 and CDR2 from the germline V gene are MNHNY and SVGAGI (reference sequence). CDR3 length: 15 amino acids. As DNA, the CDR3 is TGTGCCAGCAGTTACGCCGACTTCCGGTGGAACGAGCAGTTCTTC. Amino acid sequence: CASSYADFRWNEQFF.

The chain recombines TRBV11-2 with TRBJ2-5; 7 positions agree with TRBD1. The better agreement between TRBJ2-7 and the DNA end casts doubt on the J call. The CDR3 runs 15 residues. Germline-derived CDR1 and CDR2 are SGHAT and FQNNGV. CDR3 in amino acids: CASSYIRKQGDEQYF. The CDR3 DNA reads TGTGCCAGCAGCTACATCCGGAAGCAGGGGGACGAGCAGTACTTC.

This chain connects TRBV11-3 to TRBJ2-4; D is undetermined. The DNA matches TRBJ2-7 better at its end, which makes the J call doubtful. Germline CDR1 is SGHNT and CDR2 is YENEEA. This CDR3 spans 14 amino acids. The CDR3 nucleotides are TGTGCCAGCAGCTTAGATGATAACTTCGACGAGCAGTACTTC. Amino acids: CASSLDDNFDEQYF.

The chain joins TRBV27 to TRBJ2-5, with 8 bases matching TRBD2. The CDR3 sequence is 14 residues long. Germline CDR1 MNHEY, CDR2 SMNVEV (reference sequence). The junction had 7 bases not matched to a gene; V was cut back by 5 bases and J by 5 bases. CDR3 loop: CASSPGLGGETQYF. The CDR3 DNA reads as TGTGCCAGCAGTCCGGGACTAGGAGGGGAGACCCAGTACTTC.

The chain is built from TRBV6-1 and TRBJ2-5; D unresolved. The CDR3 consists of 13 residues. Germline CDR1 reads MNHNS; CDR2 reads SASEGT. V lost 6 bases and J lost 3, with 11 bases in between. CDR3 sequence: CASSSGPKETQYF. The CDR3, as DNA: TGTGCCAGCAGCTCCGGCCCCAAAGAGACCCAGTACTTC.

The gene calls are TRBV6-1 and TRBJ2-5; 7 bases match TRBD2. V lost 6 bases to trimming and J lost 0 bases; unmatched junction nucleotides: 4. The germline V gene encodes CDR1 MNHNS and CDR2 SASEGT. The CDR3 consists of 14 residues. CDR3 residues: CASRGLLYQETQYF. The CDR3 DNA reads as TGTGCCAGCAGGGGACTACTGTACCAAGAGACCCAGTACTTC.

This clonotype has more than one count but fewer than ten. V gene TRBV6-1 combines with J gene TRBJ2-7, with D hard to call. Germline CDR1 reads MNHNS; CDR2 reads SASEGT. V was trimmed by 9 bases and J by 0 bases, leaving 6 bases between them. The CDR3 totals 11 residues. The CDR3 nucleotides read TGTGCCAGTGGAAGCTCCTACGAGCAGTACTTC. It encodes CASGSSYEQYF.

CDR3 sequence reads: CASSFPRKGATYNEQYF. In DNA, the CDR3 is TGTGCCAGCAGCTTCCCTCGAAAGGGAGCCACCTACAATGAGCAGTACTTC. J is TRBJ2-1 and V is TRBV7-8, with D possibly being TRBD2 (5 bases). The end of the DNA aligns better with TRBJ2-7, so the J call may be wrong. Germline V lookup: CDR1 SGHVS, CDR2 FQNEAQ. The CDR3 is 17 amino acids.